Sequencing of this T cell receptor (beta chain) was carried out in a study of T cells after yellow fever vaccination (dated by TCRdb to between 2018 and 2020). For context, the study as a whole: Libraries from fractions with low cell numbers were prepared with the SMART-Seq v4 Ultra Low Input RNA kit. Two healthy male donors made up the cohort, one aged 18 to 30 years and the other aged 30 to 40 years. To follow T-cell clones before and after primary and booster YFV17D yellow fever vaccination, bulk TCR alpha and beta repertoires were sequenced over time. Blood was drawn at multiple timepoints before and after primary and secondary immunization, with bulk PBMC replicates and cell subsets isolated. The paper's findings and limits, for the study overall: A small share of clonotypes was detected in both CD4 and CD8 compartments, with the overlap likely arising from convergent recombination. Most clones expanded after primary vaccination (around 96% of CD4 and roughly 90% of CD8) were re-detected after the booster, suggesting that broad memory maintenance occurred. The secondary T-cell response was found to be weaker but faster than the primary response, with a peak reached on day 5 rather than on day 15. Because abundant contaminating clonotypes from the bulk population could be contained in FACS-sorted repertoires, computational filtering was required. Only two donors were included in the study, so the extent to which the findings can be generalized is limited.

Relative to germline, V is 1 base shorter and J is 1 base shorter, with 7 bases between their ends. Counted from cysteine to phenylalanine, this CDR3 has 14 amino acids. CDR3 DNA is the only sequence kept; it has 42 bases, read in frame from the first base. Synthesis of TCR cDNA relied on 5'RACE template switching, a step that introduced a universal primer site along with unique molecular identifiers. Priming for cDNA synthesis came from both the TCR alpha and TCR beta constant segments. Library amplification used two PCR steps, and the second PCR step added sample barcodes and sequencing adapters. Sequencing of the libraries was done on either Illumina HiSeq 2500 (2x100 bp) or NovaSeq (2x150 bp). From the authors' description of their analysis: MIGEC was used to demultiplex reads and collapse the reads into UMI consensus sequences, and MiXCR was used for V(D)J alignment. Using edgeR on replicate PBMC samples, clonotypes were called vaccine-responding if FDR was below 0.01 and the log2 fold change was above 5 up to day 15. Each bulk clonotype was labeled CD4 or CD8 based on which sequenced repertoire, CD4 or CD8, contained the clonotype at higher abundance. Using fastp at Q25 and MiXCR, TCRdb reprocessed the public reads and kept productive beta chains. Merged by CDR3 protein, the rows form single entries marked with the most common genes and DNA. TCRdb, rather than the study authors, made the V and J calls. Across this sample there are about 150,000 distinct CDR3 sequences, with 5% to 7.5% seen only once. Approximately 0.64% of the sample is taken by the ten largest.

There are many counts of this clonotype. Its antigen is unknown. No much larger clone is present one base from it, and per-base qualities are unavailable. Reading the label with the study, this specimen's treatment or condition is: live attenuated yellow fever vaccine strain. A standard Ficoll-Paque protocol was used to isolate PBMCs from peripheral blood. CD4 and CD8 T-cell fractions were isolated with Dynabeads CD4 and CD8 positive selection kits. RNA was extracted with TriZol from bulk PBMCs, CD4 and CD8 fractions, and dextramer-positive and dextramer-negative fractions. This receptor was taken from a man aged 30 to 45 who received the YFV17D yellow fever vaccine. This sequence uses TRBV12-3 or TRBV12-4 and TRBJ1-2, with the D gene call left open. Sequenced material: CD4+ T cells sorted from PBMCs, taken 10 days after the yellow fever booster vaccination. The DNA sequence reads TGTGCCAGCAGTTTAGGCCCGGGTAACTATGGCTACACCTTC. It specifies CASSLGPGNYGYTF.